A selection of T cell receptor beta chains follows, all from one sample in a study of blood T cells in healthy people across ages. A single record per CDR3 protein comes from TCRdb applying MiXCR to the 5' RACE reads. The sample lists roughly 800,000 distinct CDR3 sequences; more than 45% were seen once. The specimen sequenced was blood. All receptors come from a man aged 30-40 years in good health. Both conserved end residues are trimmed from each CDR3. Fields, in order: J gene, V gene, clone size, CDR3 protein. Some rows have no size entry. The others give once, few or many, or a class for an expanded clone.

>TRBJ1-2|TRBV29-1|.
SVEETGYGYT
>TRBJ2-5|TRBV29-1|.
SVPDGGSKQY
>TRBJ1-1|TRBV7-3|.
ASSLNGYTEAF
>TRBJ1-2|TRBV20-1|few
SATSPQGNYGYT
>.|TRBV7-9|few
ASSFRGSFNEQY
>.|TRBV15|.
ATSRGQDDKTQY
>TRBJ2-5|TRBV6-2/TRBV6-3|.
ASSTGFSEGSRETQY
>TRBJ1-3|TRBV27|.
ASSRVGSGNTIY
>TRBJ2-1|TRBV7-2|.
ASSGASGEHEQF
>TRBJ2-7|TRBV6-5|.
ASSSQKAGSYEQY
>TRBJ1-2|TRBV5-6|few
ASSLGTATLPYGYT
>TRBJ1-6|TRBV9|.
ASSVEQVGSPLH